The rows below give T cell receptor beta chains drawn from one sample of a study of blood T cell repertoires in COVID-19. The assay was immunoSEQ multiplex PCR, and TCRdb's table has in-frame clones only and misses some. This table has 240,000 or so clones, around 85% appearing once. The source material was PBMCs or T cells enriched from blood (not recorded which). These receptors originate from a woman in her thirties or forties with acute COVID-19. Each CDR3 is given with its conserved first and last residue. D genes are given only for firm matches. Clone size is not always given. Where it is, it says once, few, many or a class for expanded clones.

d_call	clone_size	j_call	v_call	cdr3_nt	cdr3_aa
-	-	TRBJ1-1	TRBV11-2	TGTGCCAGCAGCTTAGAGGCGAACACTGAAGCTTTCTTT	CASSLEANTEAFF
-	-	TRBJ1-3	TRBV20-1	TGCAGTGCTAGTGGGGGCCTTGGAAACACCATATATTTT	CSASGGLGNTIYF
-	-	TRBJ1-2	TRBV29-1	TGCAGCGTTGAACGCGGAGGAGTAAGAGGCTACACCTTC	CSVERGGVRGYTF
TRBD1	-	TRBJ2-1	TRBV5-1	TGCGCCAGCAGCTTGGGGCAGGGGGACAATGAGCAGTTCTTC	CASSLGQGDNEQFF
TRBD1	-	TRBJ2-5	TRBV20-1	TGCAGTGCTAGTGCAGACTCGGGACAGTTGCAAGAGACCCAGTACTTC	CSASADSGQLQETQYF
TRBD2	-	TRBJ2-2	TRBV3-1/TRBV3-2	TGTGCCAGCAGCCAATGGGCTGGGGGGGGCGGGGAGCTGTTTTTT	CASSQWAGGGGELFF
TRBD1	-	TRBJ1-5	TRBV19	TGTGCCAGTACCAAATCTCACAGGGGGCCTCCCCAATTTCCCCAGCATTTT	CASTKSHRGPPQFPQHF
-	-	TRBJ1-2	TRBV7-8	TGTGCCAGCAGCTTAGGGGAGCTTCTGGGCGGCTACACCTTC	CASSLGELLGGYTF
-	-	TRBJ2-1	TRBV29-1	TGCAGCGTCGCTACAGGGTTACCCTACAATGAGCAGTTCTTC	CSVATGLPYNEQFF
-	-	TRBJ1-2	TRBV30	TGTGCCTGGATCATCCTTCAGGGCTATGGCTACACCTTC	CAWIILQGYGYTF
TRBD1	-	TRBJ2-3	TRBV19	TGTGCCAGTAGCCTGACAGGGGCCACAGATACGCAGTATTTT	CASSLTGATDTQYF
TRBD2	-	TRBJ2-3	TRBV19	TGTGCCAGTAGTATAGTCTCTAGCGGGATCACAGATACGCAGTATTTT	CASSIVSSGITDTQYF
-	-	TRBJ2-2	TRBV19	TGTGCCAGTAGTATAGAATCTGGGGCTAGCGCCGGGGAGCTGTTTTTT	CASSIESGASAGELFF
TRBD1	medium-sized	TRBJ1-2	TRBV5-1	TGCGCCAGCAGCCCGGGACAGGGTGGCTATGGCTACACCTTC	CASSPGQGGYGYTF
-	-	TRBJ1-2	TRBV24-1	TGTGCCACCAGTGACCCCCAGGATTTCTATGGCTACACCTTC	CATSDPQDFYGYTF
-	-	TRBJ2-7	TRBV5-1	TGCGCCAGCAGCTTGGCGCCCGGGAGCAACGAGCAGTACTTC	CASSLAPGSNEQYF
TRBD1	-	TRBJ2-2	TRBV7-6	TGTGCCAGCAGCCATAGGGACAGGGCGGTAACCGGGGAGCTGTTTTTT	CASSHRDRAVTGELFF
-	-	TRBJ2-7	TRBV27	TGTGCCAGCAGTCCGGGCACCGGGGGAGCCTACGAGCAGTACTTC	CASSPGTGGAYEQYF
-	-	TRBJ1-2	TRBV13	TGTGCCAGCAGCTTAGGGTCCGCTAACTATGGCTACACCTTC	CASSLGSANYGYTF
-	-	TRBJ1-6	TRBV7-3	TGTGCCAGCAGCTTACAGGGAAGCAATTCACCCCTCCACTTT	CASSLQGSNSPLHF
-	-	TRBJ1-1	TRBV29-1	TGCAGCGTTGTTGCGGATCCTGAAGCTTTCTTT	CSVVADPEAFF
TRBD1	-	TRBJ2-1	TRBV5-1	TGCGCCAGCAGCGAGAGGGACAGGGTTTACAATGAGCAGTTCTTC	CASSERDRVYNEQFF
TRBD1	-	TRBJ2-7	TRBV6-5	TGTGCCAGCAGGACAGGGCGAAACGAGCAGTACTTC	CASRTGRNEQYF
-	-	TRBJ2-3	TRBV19	TGTGCCAGTAGGGAGGGCCTAGATACGCAGTATTTT	CASREGLDTQYF
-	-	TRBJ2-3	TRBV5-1	TGCGCCAGCAGCTTGAGCGGGAGCACAGATACGCAGTATTTT	CASSLSGSTDTQYF
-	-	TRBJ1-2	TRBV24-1	TGTGCCACCAGTGCATCCGGCTATGGCTACACCTTC	CATSASGYGYTF
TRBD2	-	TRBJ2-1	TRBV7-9	TGTGCCAGCAGCTTAGACCCCTGGAGGGAGGGCCGTCGGGAGCAGTTCTTC	CASSLDPWREGRREQFF